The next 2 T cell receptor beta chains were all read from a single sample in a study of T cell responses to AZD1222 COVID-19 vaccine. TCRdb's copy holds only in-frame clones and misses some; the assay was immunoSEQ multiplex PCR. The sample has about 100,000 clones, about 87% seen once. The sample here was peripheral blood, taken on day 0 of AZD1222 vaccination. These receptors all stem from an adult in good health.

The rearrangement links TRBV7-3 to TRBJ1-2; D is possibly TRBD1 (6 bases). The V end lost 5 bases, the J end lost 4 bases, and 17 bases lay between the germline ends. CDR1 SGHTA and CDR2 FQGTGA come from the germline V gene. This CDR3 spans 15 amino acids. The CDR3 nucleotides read TGTGCCAGCAGCCTCACCGAGGGGGGTGGCTATGGCTACACCTTC. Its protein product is CASSLTEGGGYGYTF.

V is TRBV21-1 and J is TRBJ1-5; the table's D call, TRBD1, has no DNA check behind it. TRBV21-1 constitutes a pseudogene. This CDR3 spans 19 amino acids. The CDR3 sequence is CASSKEDRGNPYSNQPQHF. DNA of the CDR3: TGTGCCAGCAGCAAAGAAGACAGGGGGAACCCTTATAGCAATCAGCCCCAGCATTTT.